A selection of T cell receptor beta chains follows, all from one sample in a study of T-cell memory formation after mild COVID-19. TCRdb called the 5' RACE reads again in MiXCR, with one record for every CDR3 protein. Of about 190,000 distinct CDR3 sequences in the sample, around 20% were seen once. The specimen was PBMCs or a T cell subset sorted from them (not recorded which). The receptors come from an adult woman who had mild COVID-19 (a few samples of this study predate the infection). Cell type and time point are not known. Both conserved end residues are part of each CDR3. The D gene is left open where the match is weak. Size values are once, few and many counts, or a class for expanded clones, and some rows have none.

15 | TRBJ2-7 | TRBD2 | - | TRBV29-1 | TGCAGCGTTGAACTAGCGGGCCTTGGGACCTACGAGCAGTACTTC | CSVELAGLGTYEQYF
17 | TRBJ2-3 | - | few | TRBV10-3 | TGTGCCACCTCAGTCGGGGGAACTGTCTCATTCACAGATACGCAGTATTTT | CATSVGGTVSFTDTQYF
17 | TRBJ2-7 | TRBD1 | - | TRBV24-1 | TGTGCCACCAGTGATGCTACCCCGGGACAGGGGTTCTACGAGCAGTACTTC | CATSDATPGQGFYEQYF
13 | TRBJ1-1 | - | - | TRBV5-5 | TGTGCCAGCAGCCAAGACTGGAACACTGAAGCTTTCTTT | CASSQDWNTEAFF
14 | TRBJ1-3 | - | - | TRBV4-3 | TGCGCCAGCAGCCCCGACGGACTAGGAAACACCATATATTTT | CASSPDGLGNTIYF
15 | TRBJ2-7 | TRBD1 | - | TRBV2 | TGTGCCAGCATTCGGGGACAGCGAAGCACCTACGAGCAGTACTTC | CASIRGQRSTYEQYF
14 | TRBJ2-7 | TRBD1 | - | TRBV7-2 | TGTGCCAGCAGCTTGGGGACAGAGGCCTACGAGCAGTACTTC | CASSLGTEAYEQYF
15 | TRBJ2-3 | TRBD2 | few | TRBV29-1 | TGCAGCGTTGAGTCAGGACTAGCGGGATCAGATACGCAGTATTTT | CSVESGLAGSDTQYF
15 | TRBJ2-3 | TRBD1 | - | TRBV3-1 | TGTGCCAGCAGCCCCTGGACAGGGGGTGAAGATACGCAGTATTTT | CASSPWTGGEDTQYF
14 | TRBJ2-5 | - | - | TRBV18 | TGTGCCAGCTCATCAAACAGGGTACAAGAGACCCAGTACTTC | CASSSNRVQETQYF
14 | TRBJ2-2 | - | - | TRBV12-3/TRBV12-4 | TGTGCCAGCAGTTTACTGCCAGGGGTCGGGGAGCTGTTTTTT | CASSLLPGVGELFF
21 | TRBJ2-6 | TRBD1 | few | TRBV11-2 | TGTGCCAGCAGCTTAAAGGGTTTCCGGACAGGGGAAAGGTCTGGGGCCAACGTCCTGACTTTC | CASSLKGFRTGERSGANVLTF
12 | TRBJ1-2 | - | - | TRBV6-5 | TGTGCCAGCTTAGGACCAACCTATGGCTACACCTTC | CASLGPTYGYTF
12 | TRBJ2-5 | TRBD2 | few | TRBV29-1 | TGCAGCGTTGATGTGGGGGGGGAGACCCAGTACTTC | CSVDVGGETQYF
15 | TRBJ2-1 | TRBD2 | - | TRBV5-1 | TGCGCCAGCCGAGAAGGGGAGGGCTTCTACAATGAGCAGTTCTTC | CASREGEGFYNEQFF
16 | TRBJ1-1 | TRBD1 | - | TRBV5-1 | TGCGCCAGCAGCGAACAAACCGGGACAGGGGGCACTGAAGCTTTCTTT | CASSEQTGTGGTEAFF
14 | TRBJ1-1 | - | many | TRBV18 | TGTGCCAGCTCACCCGGGACAAAGAACACTGAAGCTTTCTTT | CASSPGTKNTEAFF
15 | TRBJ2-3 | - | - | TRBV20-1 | TGCAGTGCTAGAGACTGGGACTTGGGACCGGATACGCAGTATTTT | CSARDWDLGPDTQYF
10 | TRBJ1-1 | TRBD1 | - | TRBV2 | TGTGCCAGTTCCCAGGGGGTAGCTTTCTTT | CASSQGVAFF
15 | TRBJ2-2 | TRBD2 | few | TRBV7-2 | TGTGCCAGCAGTTCGGGACTACTTAACACCGGGGAGCTGTTTTTT | CASSSGLLNTGELFF
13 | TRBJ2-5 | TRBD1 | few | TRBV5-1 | TGCGCCAGCAGCGTACAGGGGCAAGAGACCCAGTACTTC | CASSVQGQETQYF
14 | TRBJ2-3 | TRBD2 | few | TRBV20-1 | TGCAGTGCTATACGGGGGGGCTGGGCAGATACGCAGTATTTT | CSAIRGGWADTQYF
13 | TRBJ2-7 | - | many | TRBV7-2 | TGTGCCAGCAGCCCGGGTGTCTCCTACGAGCAGTACTTC | CASSPGVSYEQYF
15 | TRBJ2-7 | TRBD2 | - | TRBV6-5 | TGTGCCAGCAGCCAGACTAGCGGGAGGGTCTACGAGCAGTACTTC | CASSQTSGRVYEQYF
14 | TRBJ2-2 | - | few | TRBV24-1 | TGTGCCACCAGTGCGAGGGGAGGAACCGGGGAGCTGTTTTTT | CATSARGGTGELFF
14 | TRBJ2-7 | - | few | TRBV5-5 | TGTGCCAGCAGCTTGGTTGGACAACCATACGAGCAGTACTTC | CASSLVGQPYEQYF
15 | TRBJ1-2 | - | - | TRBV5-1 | TGCGCCAGCAGCTTGGACCCCCGGGCGGCCTATGGCTACACCTTC | CASSLDPRAAYGYTF
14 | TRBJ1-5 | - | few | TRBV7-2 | TGTGCCAGCAGCTTAATGCCATCTAATCAGCCCCAGCATTTT | CASSLMPSNQPQHF